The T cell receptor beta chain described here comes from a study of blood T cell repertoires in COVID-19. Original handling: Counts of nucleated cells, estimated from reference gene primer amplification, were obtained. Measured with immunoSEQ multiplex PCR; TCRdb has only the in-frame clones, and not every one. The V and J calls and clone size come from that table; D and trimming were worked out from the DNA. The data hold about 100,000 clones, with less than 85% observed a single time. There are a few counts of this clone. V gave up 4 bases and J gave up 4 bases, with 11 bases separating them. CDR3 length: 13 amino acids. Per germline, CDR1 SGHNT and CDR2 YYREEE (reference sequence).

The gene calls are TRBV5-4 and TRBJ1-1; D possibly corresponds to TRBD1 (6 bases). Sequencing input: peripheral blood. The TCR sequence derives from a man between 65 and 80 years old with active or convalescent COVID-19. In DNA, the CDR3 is TGTGCCAGCAGCCAGCAGGGGACCACTGAAGCTTTCTTT. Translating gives CASSQQGTTEAFF. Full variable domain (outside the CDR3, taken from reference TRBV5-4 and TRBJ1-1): ETGVTQSPTHLIKTRGQQVTLRCSSQSGHNTVSWYQQALGQGPQFIFQYYREEENGRGNFPPRFSGLQFPNYSSELNVNALELDDSALYLCASSQQGTTEAFFGQGTRLTVV.